This TCR beta chain stems from a study of blood T cell repertoires in COVID-19 (dated by TCRdb to about 2020). In the study overall: Samples from collaborators originated in the United States, Italy and Spain and spanned both the acute and convalescent phases of COVID-19. The dataset comprised deeply sampled blood TCRbeta repertoires from subjects exposed to, actively infected with, or recovered from COVID-19. The samples were drawn from the first 160 participants of the ongoing ImmuneRACE study and from over 950 subjects provided by 6 global collaborators. The repertoires were released in a freely available public database meant as a resource for research on the immune response to SARS-CoV-2. The material from the prospective study consisted of cDNA or gDNA derived from T cells, B-cell-depleted T cells, or PBMCs. The sample metadata nearly always contained a de-identified subject ID, COVID-19 status, age in years and sex. HLA class I and class II types, where available, came from metadata supplied by the sample provider rather than from assay-based typing. Broader findings and caveats from the paper: The quantity of clinical and demographic metadata differed by source and by participant and was supplied without curation.

As regards this clone: The specificity of this receptor is unknown. Nothing much larger sits one base from this clone, and base qualities are not available.

Each collaborating institution followed its own protocols to collect whole blood in K2EDTA tubes. For TCRbeta analysis, collaborator samples were shipped as frozen whole blood, as isolated PBMCs, or as DNA extracted from either sample type. Its CDR3 holds 14 amino acids, cysteine through phenylalanine. Only CDR3 DNA is held: 42 bases, read in frame from base 1. Germline trimming amounts to 5 bases on V and 8 bases on J, with 7 as the count of junction bases outside the gene matches. The germline V gene (reference sequence) yields LGHDT for CDR1 and YNNKEL for CDR2. The immunoSEQ Assay, a bias-controlled multiplex PCR, was used to amplify TCRbeta CDR3 regions from genomic DNA. For the original study's pipeline: The number of nucleated cells in each sample was estimated by amplification of reference gene primers within the assay. Sequence reads were collapsed and filtered to measure the absolute abundance of every unique TCRbeta CDR3 rearrangement. For each sample, productive Simpson clonality was calculated as the square root of Simpson's diversity index across productive rearrangements. Here the immuneACCESS table is served through TCRdb, limited to in-frame sequences with V and J called. Missing clones are a known gap in these copies; in checked studies unresolved V genes cover under half, and the rest lacks a known reason. V and J calls plus clone size are reproduced from that table; the DNA served to infer D and trimming. The sample has about 170,000 clones on record, more than 65% of them singletons. Approximately 10% of the sample is taken by the ten largest.

The clonotype originates from a man in his 70s with active or convalescent COVID-19. The sample comprised peripheral blood. This chain is built from TRBV3-1 (or the pseudogene TRBV3-2) and TRBJ1-4, and TRBD1 aligns with 8 junction nucleotides. Here is the DNA: TGTGCCAGCAGCACGACAGGGGTGGGAGAAAAACTGTTTTTT. Its protein is CASSTTGVGEKLFF.